This TCR beta chain was identified during a study of cytomegalovirus exposure and HLA in healthy donors. Regarding the study as a whole: The authors judged a highly shared variant cluster likely a sequencing artifact. Apparent HLA restriction characterized most CMV-associated TCR beta chains in a later analysis. Reports described diagnosis of cytomegalovirus status by the classifier as highly specific and sensitive. At a 0.05 false discovery rate, a later analysis found approximately 17,000 TCR beta sequences to be associated with HLA alleles.

This clone was counted between two and nine times. What it binds is not known. The V and J ends lost 4 bases and 3 bases respectively, with 12 bases between them. The CDR3 spans 14 residues. CDR1 and CDR2 (germline): MNHNS, SASEGT. This PCR relied on a set of 60 Vbeta primers and 13 Jbeta primers. Generated by immunoSEQ multiplex PCR, the TCRdb table keeps only in-frame clones and is missing some. The data hold 110,000 to 150,000 clones, with about 80% observed a single time. The receptor comes from a woman aged 18-29 years in good health and CMV-seropositive. The sample consisted of PBMCs. The genes are TRBV6-1 and TRBJ1-1; a possible D gene is TRBD1 (5 bases). The CDR3 region has the DNA TGTGCCAGCAGTGCAAGTTGGGGGGACACTGAAGCTTTCTTT. Translation gives CASSASWGDTEAFF.